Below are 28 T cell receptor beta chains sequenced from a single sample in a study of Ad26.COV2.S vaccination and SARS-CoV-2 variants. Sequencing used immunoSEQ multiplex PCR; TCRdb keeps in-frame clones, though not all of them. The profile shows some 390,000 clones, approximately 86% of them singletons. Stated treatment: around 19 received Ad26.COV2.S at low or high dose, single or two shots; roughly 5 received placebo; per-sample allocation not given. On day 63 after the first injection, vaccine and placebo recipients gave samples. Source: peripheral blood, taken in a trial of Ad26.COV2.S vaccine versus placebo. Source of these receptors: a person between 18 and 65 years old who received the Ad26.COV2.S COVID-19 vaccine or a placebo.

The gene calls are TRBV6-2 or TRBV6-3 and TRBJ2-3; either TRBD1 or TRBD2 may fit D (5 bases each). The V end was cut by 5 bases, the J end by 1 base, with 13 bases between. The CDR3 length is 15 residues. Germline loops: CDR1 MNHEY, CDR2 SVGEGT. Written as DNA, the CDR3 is TGTGCCAGCAGTACACGGGGCGCCGGCACAGATACGCAGTATTTT. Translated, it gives CASSTRGAGTDTQYF.

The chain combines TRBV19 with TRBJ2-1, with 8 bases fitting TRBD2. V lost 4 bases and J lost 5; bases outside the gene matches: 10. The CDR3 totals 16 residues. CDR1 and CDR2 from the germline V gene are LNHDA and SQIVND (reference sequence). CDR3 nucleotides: TGTGCCAGTAGTACCCACCAGCGGGGGAGGGACAATGAGCAGTTCTTC. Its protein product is CASSTHQRGRDNEQFF.

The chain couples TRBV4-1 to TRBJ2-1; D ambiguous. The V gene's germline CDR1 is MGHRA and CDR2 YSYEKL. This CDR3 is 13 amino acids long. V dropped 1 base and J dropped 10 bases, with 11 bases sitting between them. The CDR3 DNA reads TGCGCCAGCAGCCAAGGGCAGAGAACCGAGCAGTTCTTC. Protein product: CASSQGQRTEQFF.

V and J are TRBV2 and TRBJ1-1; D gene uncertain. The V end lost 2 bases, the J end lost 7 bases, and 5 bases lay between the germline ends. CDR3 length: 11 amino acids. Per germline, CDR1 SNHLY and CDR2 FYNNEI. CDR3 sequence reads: CASSEFIEAFF. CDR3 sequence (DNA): TGTGCCAGCAGTGAATTTATTGAAGCTTTCTTT.

DNA for the CDR3: TGTGCCAGCAGCTACGGGGTATGGAGCTCCTACGAGCAGTACTTC. Its translation: CASSYGVWSSYEQYF. The chain is built from TRBV6-6 and TRBJ2-7, with D possibly TRBD2 on 5 matching bases. The CDR3 is 15 residues long. Germline CDR1 reads MNHNY; CDR2 reads SVGAGI (reference sequence). Trimming removed 6 bases at V and 0 bases at J, with 15 bases between.

The CDR3, as DNA: TGTGCCAGCAGCCAGACTAGCGGGGGGGCTAACGAGCAGTACTTC. Amino acids: CASSQTSGGANEQYF. The chain couples TRBV2 to TRBJ2-7; 14 nucleotides line up with TRBD2. V gave up 6 bases and J gave up 5 bases; unmatched junction bases: 6. The length of the CDR3 is 15 residues. CDR1 SNHLY and CDR2 FYNNEI come from the germline V gene.

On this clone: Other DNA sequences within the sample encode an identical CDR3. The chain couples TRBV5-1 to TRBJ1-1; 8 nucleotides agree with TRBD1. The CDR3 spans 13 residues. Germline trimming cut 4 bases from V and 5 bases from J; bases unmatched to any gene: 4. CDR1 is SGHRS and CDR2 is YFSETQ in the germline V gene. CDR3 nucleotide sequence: TGCGCCAGCAGCCTAACAGGGGGGACTGAAGCTTTCTTT. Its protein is CASSLTGGTEAFF.

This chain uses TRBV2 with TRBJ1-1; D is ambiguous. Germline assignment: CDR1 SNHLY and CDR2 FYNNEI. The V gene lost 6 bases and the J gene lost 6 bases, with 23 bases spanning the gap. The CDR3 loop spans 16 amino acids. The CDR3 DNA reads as TGTGCCAGCAGGCCGGGAGCCCTAAGGAGGATATCTGAAGCTTTCTTT. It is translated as CASRPGALRRISEAFF.

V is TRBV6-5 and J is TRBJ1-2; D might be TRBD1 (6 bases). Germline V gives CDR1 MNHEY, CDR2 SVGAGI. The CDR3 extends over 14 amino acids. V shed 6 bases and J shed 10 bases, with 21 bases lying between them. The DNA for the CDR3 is TGTGCCAGCAGCCAGGAAGACAGGAGGAATTCCTACACCTTC. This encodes CASSQEDRRNSYTF.

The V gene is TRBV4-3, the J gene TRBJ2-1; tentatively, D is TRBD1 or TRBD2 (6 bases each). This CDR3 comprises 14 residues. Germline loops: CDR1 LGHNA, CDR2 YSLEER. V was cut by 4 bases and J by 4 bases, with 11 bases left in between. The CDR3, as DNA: TGCGCCAGCAGCCCGAGGGGGGAATACAATGAGCAGTTCTTC. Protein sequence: CASSPRGEYNEQFF.

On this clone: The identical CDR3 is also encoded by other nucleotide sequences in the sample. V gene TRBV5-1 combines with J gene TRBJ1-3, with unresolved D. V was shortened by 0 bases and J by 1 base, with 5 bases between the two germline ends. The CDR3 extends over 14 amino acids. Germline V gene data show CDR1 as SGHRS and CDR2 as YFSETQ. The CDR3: CASSLGESGNTIYF. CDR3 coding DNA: TGCGCCAGCAGCTTGGGAGAGTCTGGAAACACCATATATTTT.

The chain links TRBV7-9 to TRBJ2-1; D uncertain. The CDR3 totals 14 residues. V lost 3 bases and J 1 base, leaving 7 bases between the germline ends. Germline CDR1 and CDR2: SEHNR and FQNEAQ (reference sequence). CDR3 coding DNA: TGTGCCAGCAGCTTGGGCTCTTCCTACAATGAGCAGTTCTTC. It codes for CASSLGSSYNEQFF.

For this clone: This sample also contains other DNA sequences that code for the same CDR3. This chain's CDR3 is CASSYSRGSGANVLTF. The CDR3 nucleotides read TGTGCCAGCAGTTACTCGCGGGGCTCTGGGGCCAACGTCCTGACTTTC. The chain recombines TRBV6-5 with TRBJ2-6; a possible D gene is TRBD2 (6 bases). Trimming stripped 0 bases from V and 0 bases from J, with 6 bases between. Germline CDR1 and CDR2: MNHEY and SVGAGI. The CDR3 contains 16 residues.

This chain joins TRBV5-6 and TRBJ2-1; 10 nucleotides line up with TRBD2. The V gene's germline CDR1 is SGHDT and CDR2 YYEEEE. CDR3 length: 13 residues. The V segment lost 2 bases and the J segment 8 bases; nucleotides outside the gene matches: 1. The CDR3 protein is CASSLLAGYEQFF. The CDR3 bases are TGTGCCAGCAGCTTACTAGCGGGATATGAGCAGTTCTTC.

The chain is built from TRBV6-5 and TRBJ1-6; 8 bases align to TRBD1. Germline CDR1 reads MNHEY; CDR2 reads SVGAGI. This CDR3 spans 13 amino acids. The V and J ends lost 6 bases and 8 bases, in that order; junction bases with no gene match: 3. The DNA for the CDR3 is TGTGCCAGCAGCCCGGACAGGGATTCACCCCTCCACTTT. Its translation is CASSPDRDSPLHF.

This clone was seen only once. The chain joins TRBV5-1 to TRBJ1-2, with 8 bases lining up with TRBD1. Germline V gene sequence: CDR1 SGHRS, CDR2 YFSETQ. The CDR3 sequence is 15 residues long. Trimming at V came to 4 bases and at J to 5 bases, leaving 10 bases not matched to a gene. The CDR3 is CASSLGQGSVYGYTF. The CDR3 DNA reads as TGCGCCAGCAGCCTAGGACAGGGAAGTGTTTATGGCTACACCTTC.

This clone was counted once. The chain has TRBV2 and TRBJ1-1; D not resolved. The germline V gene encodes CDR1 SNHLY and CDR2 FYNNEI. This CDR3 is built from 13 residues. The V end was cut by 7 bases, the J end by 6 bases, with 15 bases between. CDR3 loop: CASNRHLDAEAFF. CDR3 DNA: TGTGCCAGCAATCGGCACCTGGACGCTGAAGCTTTCTTT. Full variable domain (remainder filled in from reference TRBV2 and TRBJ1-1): EPEVTQTPSHQVTQMGQEVILRCVPISNHLYFYWYRQILGQKVEFLVSFYNNEISEKSEIFDDQFSVERPDGSNFTLKIRSTKLEDSAMYFCASNRHLDAEAFFGQGTRLTVV.

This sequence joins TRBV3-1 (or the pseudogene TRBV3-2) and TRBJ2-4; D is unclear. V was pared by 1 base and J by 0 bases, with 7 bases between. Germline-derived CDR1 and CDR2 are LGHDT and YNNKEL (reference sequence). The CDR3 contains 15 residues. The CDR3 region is CASSQGSLAKNIQYF. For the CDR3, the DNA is TGTGCCAGCAGCCAAGGCAGCCTAGCCAAAAACATTCAGTACTTC.

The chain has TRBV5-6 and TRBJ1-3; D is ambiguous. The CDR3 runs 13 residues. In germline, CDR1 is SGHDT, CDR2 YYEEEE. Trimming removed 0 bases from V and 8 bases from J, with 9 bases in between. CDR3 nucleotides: TGTGCCAGCAGCTTGGGGGTATCGGACACCATATATTTT. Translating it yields CASSLGVSDTIYF.

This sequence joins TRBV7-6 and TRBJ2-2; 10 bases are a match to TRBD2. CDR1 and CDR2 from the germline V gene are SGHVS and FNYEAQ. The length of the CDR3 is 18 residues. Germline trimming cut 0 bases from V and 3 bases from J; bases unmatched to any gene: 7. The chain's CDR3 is CASSLAIGAGGHTGELFF. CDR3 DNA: TGTGCCAGCAGCTTAGCAATCGGAGCGGGGGGGCACACCGGGGAGCTGTTTTTT.

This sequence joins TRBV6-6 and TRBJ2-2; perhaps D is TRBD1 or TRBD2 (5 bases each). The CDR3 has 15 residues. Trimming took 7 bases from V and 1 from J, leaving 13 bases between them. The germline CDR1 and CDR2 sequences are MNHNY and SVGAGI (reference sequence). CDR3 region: CASISGTENTGELFF. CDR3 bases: TGTGCCAGCATTTCCGGGACGGAGAACACCGGGGAGCTGTTTTTT.

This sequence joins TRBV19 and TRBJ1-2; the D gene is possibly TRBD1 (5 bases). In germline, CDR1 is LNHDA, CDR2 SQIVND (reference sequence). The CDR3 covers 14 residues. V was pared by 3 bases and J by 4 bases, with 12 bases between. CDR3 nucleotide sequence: TGTGCCAGTAGTATGGACGGCAGGGTCTATGGCTACACCTTC. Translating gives CASSMDGRVYGYTF.

The CDR3 coding sequence is TGTGCCAGCAGCTTTAGTAGCGGGGGCTCATACGAGCAGTACTTC. Translating it yields CASSFSSGGSYEQYF. This chain links TRBV5-8 with TRBJ2-7, with 9 positions matching TRBD2. This CDR3 comprises 15 residues. V trimming: 2 bases; J trimming: 4 bases; junction bases outside the gene matches: 7. CDR1 SGHTS and CDR2 YDEGEE come from the germline V gene.

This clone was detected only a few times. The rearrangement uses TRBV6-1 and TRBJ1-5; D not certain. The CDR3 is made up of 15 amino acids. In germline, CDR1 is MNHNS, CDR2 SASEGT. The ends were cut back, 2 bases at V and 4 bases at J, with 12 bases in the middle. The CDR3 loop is CASSEPSARNQPQHF. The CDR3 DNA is TGTGCCAGCAGTGAACCCTCCGCCCGAAATCAGCCCCAGCATTTT.

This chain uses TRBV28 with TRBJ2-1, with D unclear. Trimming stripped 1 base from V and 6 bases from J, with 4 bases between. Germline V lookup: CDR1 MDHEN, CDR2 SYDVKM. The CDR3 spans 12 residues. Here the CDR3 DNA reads TGTGCCAGCAGTTTATCGATCAATGAGCAGTTCTTC. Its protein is CASSLSINEQFF.

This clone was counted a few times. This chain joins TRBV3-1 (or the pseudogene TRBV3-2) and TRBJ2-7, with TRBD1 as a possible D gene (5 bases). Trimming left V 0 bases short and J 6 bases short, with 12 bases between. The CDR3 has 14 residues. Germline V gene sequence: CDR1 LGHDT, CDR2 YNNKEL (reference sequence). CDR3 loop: CASSQDFVTAEQYF. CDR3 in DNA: TGTGCCAGCAGCCAAGATTTTGTGACAGCCGAGCAGTACTTC.

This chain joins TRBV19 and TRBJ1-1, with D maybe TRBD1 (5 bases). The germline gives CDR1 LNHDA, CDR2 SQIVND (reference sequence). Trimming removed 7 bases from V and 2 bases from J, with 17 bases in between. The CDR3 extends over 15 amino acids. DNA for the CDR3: TGTGCCAGTAAATTGGGGGACGATGGAAACACTGAAGCTTTCTTT. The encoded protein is CASKLGDDGNTEAFF.

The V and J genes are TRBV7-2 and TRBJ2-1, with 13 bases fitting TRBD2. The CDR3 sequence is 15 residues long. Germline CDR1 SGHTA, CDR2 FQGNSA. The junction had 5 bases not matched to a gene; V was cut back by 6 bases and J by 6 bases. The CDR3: CASRRTSGGVNEQFF. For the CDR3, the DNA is TGTGCCAGCAGAAGGACTAGCGGGGGTGTCAATGAGCAGTTCTTC.